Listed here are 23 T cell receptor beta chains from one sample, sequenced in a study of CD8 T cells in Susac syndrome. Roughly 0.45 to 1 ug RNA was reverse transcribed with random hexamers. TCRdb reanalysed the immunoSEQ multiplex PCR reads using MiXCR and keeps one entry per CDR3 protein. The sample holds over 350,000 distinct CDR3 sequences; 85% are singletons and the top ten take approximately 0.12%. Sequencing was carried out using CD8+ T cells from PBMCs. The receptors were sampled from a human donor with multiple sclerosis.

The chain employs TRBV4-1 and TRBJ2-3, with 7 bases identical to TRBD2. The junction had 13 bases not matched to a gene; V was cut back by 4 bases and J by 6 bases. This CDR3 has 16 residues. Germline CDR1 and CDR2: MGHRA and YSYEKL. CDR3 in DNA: TGCGCCAGCAGCCTCGAGAAAGCGGGACGGCCGGATACGCAGTATTTT. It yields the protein CASSLEKAGRPDTQYF.

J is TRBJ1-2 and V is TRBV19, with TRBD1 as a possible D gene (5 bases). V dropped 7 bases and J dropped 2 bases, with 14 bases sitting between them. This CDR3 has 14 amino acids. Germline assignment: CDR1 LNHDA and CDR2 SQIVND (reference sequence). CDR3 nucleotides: TGTGCCAGTACCCCACAGGATTCAAACTATGGCTACACCTTC. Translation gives CASTPQDSNYGYTF.

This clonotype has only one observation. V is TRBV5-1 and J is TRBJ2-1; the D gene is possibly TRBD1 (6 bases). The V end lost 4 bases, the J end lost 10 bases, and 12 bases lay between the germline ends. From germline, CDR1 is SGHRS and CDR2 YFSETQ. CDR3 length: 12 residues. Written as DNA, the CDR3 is TGCGCCAGCAGCGCTTCGACAGGCGAGCAGTTCTTC. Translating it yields CASSASTGEQFF.

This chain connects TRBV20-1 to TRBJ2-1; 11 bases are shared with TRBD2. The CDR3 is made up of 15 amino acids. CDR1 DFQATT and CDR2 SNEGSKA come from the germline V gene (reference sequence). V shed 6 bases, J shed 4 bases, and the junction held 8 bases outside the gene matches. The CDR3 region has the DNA TGCAGTGCCCGATCGACTAGCGGGGTGTACAATGAGCAGTTCTTC. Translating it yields CSARSTSGVYNEQFF.

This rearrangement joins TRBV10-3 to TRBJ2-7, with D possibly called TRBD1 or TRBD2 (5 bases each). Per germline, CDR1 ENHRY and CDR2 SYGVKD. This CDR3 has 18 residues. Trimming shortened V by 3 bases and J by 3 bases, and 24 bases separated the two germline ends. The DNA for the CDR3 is TGTGCCATCAGTGACCTCGTTGCCGGGGCCCACCCGGACTACGAGCAGTACTTC. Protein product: CAISDLVAGAHPDYEQYF.

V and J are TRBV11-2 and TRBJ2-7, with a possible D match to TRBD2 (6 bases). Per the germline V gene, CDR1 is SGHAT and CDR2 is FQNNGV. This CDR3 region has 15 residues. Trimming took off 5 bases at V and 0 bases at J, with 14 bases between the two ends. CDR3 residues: CASSIFSGYSYEQYF. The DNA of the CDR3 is TGTGCCAGCAGCATTTTTAGCGGTTACTCCTACGAGCAGTACTTC.

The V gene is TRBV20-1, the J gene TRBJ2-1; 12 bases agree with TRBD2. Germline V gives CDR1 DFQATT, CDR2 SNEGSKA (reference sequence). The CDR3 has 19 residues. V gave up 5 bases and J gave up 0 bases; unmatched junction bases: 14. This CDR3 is CSAALLAGGPSGSYNEQFF. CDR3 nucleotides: TGCAGTGCTGCGCTGCTAGCGGGAGGGCCCTCGGGCTCCTACAATGAGCAGTTCTTC.

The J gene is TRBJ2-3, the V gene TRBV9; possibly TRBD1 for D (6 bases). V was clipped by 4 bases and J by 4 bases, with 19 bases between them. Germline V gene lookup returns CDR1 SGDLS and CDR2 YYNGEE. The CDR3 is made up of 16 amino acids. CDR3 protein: CASSTPRNRASDTQYF. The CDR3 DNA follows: TGTGCCAGCAGCACACCCCGGAACAGGGCTTCAGATACGCAGTATTTT.

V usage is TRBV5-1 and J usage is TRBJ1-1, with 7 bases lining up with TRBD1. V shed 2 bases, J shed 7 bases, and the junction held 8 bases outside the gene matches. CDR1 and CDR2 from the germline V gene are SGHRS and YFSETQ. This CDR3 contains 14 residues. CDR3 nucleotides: TGCGCCAGCAGCTTCGGGAGACAGGGCGTTGAAGCTTTCTTT. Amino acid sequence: CASSFGRQGVEAFF. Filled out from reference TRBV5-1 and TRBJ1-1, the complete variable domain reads KAGVTQTPRYLIKTRGQQVTLSCSPISGHRSVSWYQQTPGQGLQFLFEYFSETQRNKGNFPGRFSGRQFSNSRSEMNVSTLELGDSALYLCASSFGRQGVEAFFGQGTRLTVV.

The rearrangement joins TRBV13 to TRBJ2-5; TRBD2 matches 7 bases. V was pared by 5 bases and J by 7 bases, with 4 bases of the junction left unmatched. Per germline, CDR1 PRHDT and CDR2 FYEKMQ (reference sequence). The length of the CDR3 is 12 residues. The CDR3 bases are TGTGCCAGCAGCCCGTGGGGGGGGACCCAGTACTTC. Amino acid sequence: CASSPWGGTQYF.

The CDR3 is CASSMAVPPLTDTQYF. The CDR3 DNA is TGTGCCAGTAGTATGGCCGTTCCGCCCCTCACAGATACGCAGTATTTT. The chain recombines TRBV19 with TRBJ2-3; D gene uncertain. CDR1 is LNHDA, CDR2 SQIVND, per germline (reference sequence). The V gene lost 3 bases and the J gene lost 2 bases, with 15 bases spanning the gap. The CDR3 is 16 amino acids.

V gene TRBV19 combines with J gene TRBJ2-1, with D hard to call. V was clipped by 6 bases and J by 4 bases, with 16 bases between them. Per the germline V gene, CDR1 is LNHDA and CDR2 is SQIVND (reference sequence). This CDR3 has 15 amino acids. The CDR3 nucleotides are TGTGCCAGTAGCCAAGCTCCTCAAGGGTACAATGAGCAGTTCTTC. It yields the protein CASSQAPQGYNEQFF.

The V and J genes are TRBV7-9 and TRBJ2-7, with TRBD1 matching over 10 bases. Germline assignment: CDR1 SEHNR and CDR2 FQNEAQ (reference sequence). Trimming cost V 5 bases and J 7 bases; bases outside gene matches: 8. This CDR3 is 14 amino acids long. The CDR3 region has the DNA TGTGCCAGCAGCGAGAGACAGGGGGCTTTGGAGCAGTACTTC. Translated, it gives CASSERQGALEQYF.

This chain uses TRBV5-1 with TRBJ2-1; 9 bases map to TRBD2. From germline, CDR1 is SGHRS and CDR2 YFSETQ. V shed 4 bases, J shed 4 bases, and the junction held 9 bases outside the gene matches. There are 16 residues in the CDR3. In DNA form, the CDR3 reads TGCGCCAGCAGCGTACTGCGGGGGGGAGAATACAATGAGCAGTTCTTC. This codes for CASSVLRGGEYNEQFF. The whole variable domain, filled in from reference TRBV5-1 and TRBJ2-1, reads KAGVTQTPRYLIKTRGQQVTLSCSPISGHRSVSWYQQTPGQGLQFLFEYFSETQRNKGNFPGRFSGRQFSNSRSEMNVSTLELGDSALYLCASSVLRGGEYNEQFFGPGTRLTVL.

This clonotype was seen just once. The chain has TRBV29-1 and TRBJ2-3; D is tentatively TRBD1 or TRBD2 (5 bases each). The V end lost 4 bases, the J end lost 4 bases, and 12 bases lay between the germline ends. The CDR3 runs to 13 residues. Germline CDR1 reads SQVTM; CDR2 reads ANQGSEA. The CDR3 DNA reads TGCAGCGTTGGAGGGGAGTTGGCAGATACGCAGTATTTT. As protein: CSVGGELADTQYF.

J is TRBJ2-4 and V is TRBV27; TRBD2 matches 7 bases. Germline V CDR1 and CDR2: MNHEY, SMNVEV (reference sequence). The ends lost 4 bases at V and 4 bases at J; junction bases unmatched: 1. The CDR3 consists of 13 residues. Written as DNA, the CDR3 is TGTGCCAGCAGTTGGCGGGAGAAAAACATTCAGTACTTC. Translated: CASSWREKNIQYF.

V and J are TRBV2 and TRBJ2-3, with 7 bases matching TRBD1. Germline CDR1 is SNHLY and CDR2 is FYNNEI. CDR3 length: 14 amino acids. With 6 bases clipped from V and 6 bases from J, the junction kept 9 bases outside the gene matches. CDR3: CASRQGRGLDTQYF. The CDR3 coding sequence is TGTGCCAGCAGGCAGGGCAGGGGGTTGGATACGCAGTATTTT.

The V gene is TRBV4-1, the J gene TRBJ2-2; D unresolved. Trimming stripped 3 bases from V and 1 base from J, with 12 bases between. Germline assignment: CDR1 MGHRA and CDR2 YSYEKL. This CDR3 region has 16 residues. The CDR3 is CASSHPRVGNTGELFF. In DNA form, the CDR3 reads TGCGCCAGCAGCCACCCGCGCGTCGGGAACACCGGGGAGCTGTTTTTT.

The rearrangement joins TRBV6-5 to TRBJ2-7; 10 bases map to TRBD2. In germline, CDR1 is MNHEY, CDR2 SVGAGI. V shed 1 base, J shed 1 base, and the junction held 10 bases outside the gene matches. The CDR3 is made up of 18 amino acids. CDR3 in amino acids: CASSYLATSGPVSYEQYF. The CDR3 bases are TGTGCCAGCAGTTACTTAGCGACTAGCGGGCCCGTTTCCTACGAGCAGTACTTC.

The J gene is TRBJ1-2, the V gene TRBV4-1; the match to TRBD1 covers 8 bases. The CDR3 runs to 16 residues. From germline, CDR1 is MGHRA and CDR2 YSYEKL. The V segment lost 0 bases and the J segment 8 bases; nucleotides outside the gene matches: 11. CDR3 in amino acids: CASSQERATGALGYTF. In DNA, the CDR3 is TGCGCCAGCAGCCAAGAGAGGGCGACAGGGGCGCTCGGCTACACCTTC.

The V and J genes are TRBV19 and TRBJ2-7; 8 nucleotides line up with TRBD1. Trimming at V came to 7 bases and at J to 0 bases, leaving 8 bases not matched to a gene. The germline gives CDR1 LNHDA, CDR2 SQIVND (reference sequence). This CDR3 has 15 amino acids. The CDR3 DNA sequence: TGTGCCAGTACCCTTACAGGGGGTTACTCCTACGAGCAGTACTTC. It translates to CASTLTGGYSYEQYF.

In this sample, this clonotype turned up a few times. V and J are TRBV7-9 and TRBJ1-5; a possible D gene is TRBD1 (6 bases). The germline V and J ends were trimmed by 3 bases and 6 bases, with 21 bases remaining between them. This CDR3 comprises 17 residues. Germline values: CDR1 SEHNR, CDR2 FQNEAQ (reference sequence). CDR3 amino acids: CASSLGFGGQGSQPQHF. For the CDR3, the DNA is TGTGCCAGCAGCTTGGGTTTTGGGGGGCAGGGAAGTCAGCCCCAGCATTTT.

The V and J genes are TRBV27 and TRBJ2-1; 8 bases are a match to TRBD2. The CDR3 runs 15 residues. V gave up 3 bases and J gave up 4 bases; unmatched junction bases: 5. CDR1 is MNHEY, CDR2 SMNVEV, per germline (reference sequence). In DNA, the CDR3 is TGTGCCAGCAGTTTCGGGGGGGTAACTTACAATGAGCAGTTCTTC. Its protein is CASSFGGVTYNEQFF.